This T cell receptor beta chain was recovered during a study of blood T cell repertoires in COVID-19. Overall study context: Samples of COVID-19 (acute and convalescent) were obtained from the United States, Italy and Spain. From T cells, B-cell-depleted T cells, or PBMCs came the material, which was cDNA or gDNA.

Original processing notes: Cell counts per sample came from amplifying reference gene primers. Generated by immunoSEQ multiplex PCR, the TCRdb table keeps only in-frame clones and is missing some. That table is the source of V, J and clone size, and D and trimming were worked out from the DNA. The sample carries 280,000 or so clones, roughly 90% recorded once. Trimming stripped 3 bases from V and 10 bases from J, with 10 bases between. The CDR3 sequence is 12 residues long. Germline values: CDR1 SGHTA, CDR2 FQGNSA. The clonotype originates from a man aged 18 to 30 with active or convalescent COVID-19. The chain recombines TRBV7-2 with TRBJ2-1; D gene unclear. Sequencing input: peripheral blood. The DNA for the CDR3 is TGTGCCAGCAGCTTTGCGTTACGAGAGCAGTTCTTC. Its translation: CASSFALREQFF.